Below are 6 T cell receptor beta chains sequenced from a single sample in a study of long-term antiretroviral therapy in people with HIV (dated 2022 in TCRdb). Sequencing of the TRB variable region was done with the immunoSEQ hsTCRB v3.0 assay at survey level resolution. TCRdb took this table from immuneACCESS and kept in-frame rearrangements with V and J called. Such tables lack part of the clones; where checked against another copy, unresolved V genes explain under half of the gap, and the rest is unexplained. The sample table shows about 24,000 clones, and around 84% are seen once. Around 6.2% of the sample belongs to the ten largest clones. Material: unsorted PBMCs, obtained 4.4 years after starting antiretroviral therapy. These receptor sequences come from a man younger than 45 with HIV.

The chain joins TRBV10-2 to TRBJ1-1, with 7 bases lining up with TRBD1. The J segment lost 5 bases and the V segment lost 6 bases, leaving 9 bases of the junction unmatched. CDR3 length: 14 residues. The V gene's germline CDR1 is WSHSY and CDR2 SAAADI. The CDR3 here is CASSVQGPGTEAFF. The CDR3 nucleotides read TGCGCCAGCAGCGTACAGGGGCCCGGGACTGAAGCTTTCTTT.

The genes are TRBV28 and TRBJ2-7; TRBD1 is a possible D gene (6 bases). Germline CDR1 is MDHEN and CDR2 is SYDVKM. The CDR3 sequence is 14 residues long. Trimming left V 3 bases short and J 0 bases short, with 9 bases between. The CDR3 reads CASSFQGSSYEQYF. In DNA, the CDR3 is TGTGCCAGCAGTTTCCAGGGGAGCTCCTACGAGCAGTACTTC.

In DNA form, the CDR3 reads TGTGCCAGCAGTTTAAAGGGATACTACGAGCAGTACTTC. It codes for CASSLKGYYEQYF. The rearrangement links TRBV27 to TRBJ2-7, with no clear D. The CDR3 has 13 residues. Trimming left V 2 bases short and J 3 bases short, with 8 bases between. CDR1 is MNHEY and CDR2 is SMNVEV in the germline V gene (reference sequence).

For the CDR3, the DNA is TGTGCCATCAGTGAGTCTCGTCAGGGGTCCAGCGAGCAGTACTTC. Translation: CAISESRQGSSEQYF. This chain joins TRBV10-3 and TRBJ2-7, with a weak D call TRBD1 (6 bases). CDR1 is ENHRY and CDR2 is SYGVKD in the germline V gene. With 0 bases removed from V and 6 bases from J, the gap between germline ends came to 15 bases. The CDR3 totals 15 residues.

The chain combines TRBV7-7 with TRBJ2-5; TRBD2 aligns across 14 bases. Germline values: CDR1 SSHAT, CDR2 FNYEAQ (reference sequence). Trimming removed 5 bases from V and 5 bases from J; junction bases left unmatched: 7. There are 16 residues in the CDR3. Here the CDR3 DNA reads TGTGCCAGCAGCCCCGGACTAGCGGGGGGCTGGGAGACCCAGTACTTC. Translated: CASSPGLAGGWETQYF. Supplemented by reference TRBV7-7 and TRBJ2-5, the full variable domain reads GAGVSQSPRYKVTKRGQDVTLRCDPISSHATLYWYQQALGQGPEFLTYFNYEAQPDKSGLPSDRFSAERPEGSISTLTIQRTEQRDSAMYRCASSPGLAGGWETQYFGPGTRLLVL.

This chain uses TRBV13 with TRBJ1-1, with TRBD1 as a possible D gene (5 bases). V gave up 5 bases and J gave up 1 base, with 8 bases separating them. Germline V gives CDR1 PRHDT, CDR2 FYEKMQ (reference sequence). This CDR3 is 13 amino acids long. The DNA for the CDR3 is TGTGCCAGCAGCGCGACAGCGAACACTGAAGCTTTCTTT. As protein: CASSATANTEAFF.